This T cell receptor (beta chain) was sequenced during a study of vaccination and CD4 T cells after COVID-19. The germline V gene encodes CDR1 SGHTA and CDR2 FQGNSA. The CDR3 is 15 amino acids. V trimming: 5 bases; J trimming: 6 bases; junction bases outside the gene matches: 6. The treatment: roughly ten-day PBMC culture with coronavirus spike peptide pools or control peptides (ViraFEST assay). Cultured CD4+ T-cell DNA underwent Oncomine TCR Beta short-read sequencing. MiXCR was run by TCRdb on the PCR reads, yielding one entry per CDR3 protein. The sample has approximately 13,000 distinct CDR3 sequences; nearly 80% are singletons. Remarks on this clonotype: No antigen is known for it.

The specimen was CD4+ T cells from blood, cultured in vitro. The clonotype originates from a human donor who had recovered from COVID-19. The V call is TRBV7-2, the J call TRBJ1-5; the match to TRBD1 covers 11 bases. For the CDR3, the DNA is TGTGCCAGCAGCCTGGGACAGGGGGGGGGTCAGCCCCAGCATTTT. Residues: CASSLGQGGGQPQHF.